Following are 5 T cell receptor beta chains from one sample sequenced in a study of T-cell memory formation after mild COVID-19. TCRdb reanalysed the 5' RACE reads using MiXCR and keeps one entry per CDR3 protein. The sample has about 240,000 distinct CDR3 sequences; approximately 9% are singletons. The specimen was PBMCs or a T cell subset sorted from them (not recorded which). Receptor source: a young man who had mild COVID-19 (a few samples of this study predate the infection). Cell type and time point are not known.

This clonotype was seen a few times. The J gene is TRBJ1-4, the V gene TRBV4-1; 7 positions agree with TRBD1. V shed 0 bases, J shed 5 bases, and the junction held 6 bases outside the gene matches. This CDR3 is built from 16 residues. Germline V gene data show CDR1 as MGHRA and CDR2 as YSYEKL. The CDR3 region has the DNA TGCGCCAGCAGCCAAGATCTCGAGACAGGGAATGAAAAACTGTTTTTT. This encodes CASSQDLETGNEKLFF.

This clonotype came up a few times. The J gene is TRBJ1-1, the V gene TRBV11-2; D not resolved. This CDR3 spans 13 amino acids. Germline V lookup: CDR1 SGHAT, CDR2 FQNNGV. Between the trimmed V and J ends, which lost 0 bases and 8 bases, there was a span of 10 bases. The CDR3 region has the DNA TGTGCCAGCAGCTTAGATCTTGGGGTGGAAGCTTTCTTT. Protein product: CASSLDLGVEAFF.

A few counts support this clonotype. The rearrangement links TRBV3-1 to TRBJ1-3, with D unresolved. CDR1 LGHDT and CDR2 YNNKEL come from the germline V gene (reference sequence). The CDR3 consists of 14 residues. V was cut by 4 bases and J by 4 bases, with 11 bases left in between. DNA for the CDR3: TGTGCCAGCAGCCTCTCGGGGTACGGAAACACCATATATTTT. Its protein product is CASSLSGYGNTIYF.

The chain combines TRBV5-1 with TRBJ2-7, with 9 positions matching TRBD1. J was trimmed by 4 bases and V by 4 bases; bases with no gene match: 6. This CDR3 spans 14 amino acids. From germline, CDR1 is SGHRS and CDR2 YFSETQ. This CDR3 reads CASSQGQGIYEQYF. CDR3 DNA sequence: TGCGCCAGCAGCCAAGGACAGGGGATTTACGAGCAGTACTTC. The complete variable domain, with remaining parts taken from reference TRBV5-1 and TRBJ2-7, reads KAGVTQTPRYLIKTRGQQVTLSCSPISGHRSVSWYQQTPGQGLQFLFEYFSETQRNKGNFPGRFSGRQFSNSRSEMNVSTLELGDSALYLCASSQGQGIYEQYFGPGTRLTVT.

As regards this clonotype: A read error may explain this, as a much larger clone is one base away. The J gene is TRBJ2-1, the V gene TRBV5-6; D is unresolved. The CDR3 spans 15 residues. Germline V lookup: CDR1 SGHDT, CDR2 YYEEEE. In nucleotides, the CDR3 is TGTGCCAGCAGTAGAGGTGAGAGCTCCTACAATAAGCAGTTCTTC. This codes for CASSRGESSYNKQFF.